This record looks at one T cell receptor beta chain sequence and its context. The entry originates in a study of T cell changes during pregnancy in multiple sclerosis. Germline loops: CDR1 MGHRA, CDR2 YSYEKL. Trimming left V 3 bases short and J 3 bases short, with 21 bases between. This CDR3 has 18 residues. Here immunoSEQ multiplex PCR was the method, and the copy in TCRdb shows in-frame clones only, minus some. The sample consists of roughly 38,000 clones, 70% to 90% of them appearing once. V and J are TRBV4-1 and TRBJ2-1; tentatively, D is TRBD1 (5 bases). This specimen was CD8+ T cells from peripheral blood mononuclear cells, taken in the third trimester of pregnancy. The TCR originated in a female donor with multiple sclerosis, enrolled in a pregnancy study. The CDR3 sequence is CASSHPWGRKKHYNEQFF. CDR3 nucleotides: TGCGCCAGCAGCCACCCCTGGGGCAGAAAAAAACACTACAATGAGCAGTTCTTC.